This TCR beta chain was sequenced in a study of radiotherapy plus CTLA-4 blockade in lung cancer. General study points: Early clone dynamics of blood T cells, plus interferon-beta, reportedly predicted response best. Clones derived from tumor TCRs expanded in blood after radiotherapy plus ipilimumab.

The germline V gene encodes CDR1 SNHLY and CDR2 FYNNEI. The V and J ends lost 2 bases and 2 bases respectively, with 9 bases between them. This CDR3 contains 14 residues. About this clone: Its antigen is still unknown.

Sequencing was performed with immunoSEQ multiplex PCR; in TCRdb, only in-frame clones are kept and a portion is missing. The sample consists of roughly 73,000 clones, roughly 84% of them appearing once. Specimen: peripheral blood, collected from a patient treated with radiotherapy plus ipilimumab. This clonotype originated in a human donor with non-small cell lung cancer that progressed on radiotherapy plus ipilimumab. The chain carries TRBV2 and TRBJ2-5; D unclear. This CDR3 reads CASSEPGKQETQYF. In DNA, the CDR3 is TGTGCCAGCAGTGAACCGGGCAAACAAGAGACCCAGTACTTC.